This T cell receptor beta chain is from a study of tumor and adjacent non-tumor tissue in lung cancer. About the research overall: Patients comprised about a dozen adenocarcinoma, a couple of squamous cell carcinoma and 1 small cell lung cancer.

The library came from three nested PCR rounds adapted from ARM-PCR protocols. In TCRdb, the multiplex PCR reads were re-called with MiXCR into one record per CDR3 protein. Of 60,000 to 65,000 distinct CDR3 sequences in the sample, 61% are singletons; the top ten hold under 35%. This sample's RNA came from whole unsorted tissue. This non-tumor lung sample came from over 3 cm beyond the tumor edge. In this sample, this clonotype turned up once. Trimming removed 0 bases at V and 7 bases at J, with 10 bases between. In germline, CDR1 is DFQATT, CDR2 SNEGSKA (reference sequence). The CDR3 runs 13 residues. This sequence joins TRBV20-1 and TRBJ2-1; no clear D. The clonotype was recovered from a man aged 70-80 years with non-small cell lung cancer. Sequencing was performed on distant non-tumor lung tissue. CDR3 coding DNA: TGCAGTGCTAGAGATACTATGAGGAATGAGCAGTTCTTC. Translation: CSARDTMRNEQFF.